These 20 T cell receptor beta chains share one sample of origin, sequenced in a study of identical twins. TCRdb reprocessed the 5' RACE reads via MiXCR and lists one record per CDR3 protein. The sample yields approximately 630,000 distinct CDR3 sequences, about 7% seen once. This sample also belongs to another study, concerning yellow fever vaccine responses in identical twins.

The sequenced material came from PBMCs. These receptors were collected from a woman aged 18 to 35 in good health.

With respect to this clonotype: The junction differs from germline at one of its ends, possibly a read error. V usage is TRBV4-2 and J usage is TRBJ2-1; a possible D gene is TRBD2 (8 bases). The CDR3 covers 16 residues. Germline values: CDR1 LGHNA, CDR2 YNFKEQ. The CDR3 DNA reads TGTGACAGCAGCCAAGGGGGCGGGGGGACTAAATATGAGCAGTTCTTC. This sequence encodes CDSSQGGGGTKYEQFF.

This chain joins TRBV20-1 and TRBJ1-2; D gene ambiguous. Per germline, CDR1 DFQATT and CDR2 SNEGSKA (reference sequence). Trimming cost V 3 bases and J 0 bases, with 5 bases left between them. The CDR3 totals 12 residues. CDR3 sequence reads: CSASRPNYGYTF. Written as DNA, the CDR3 is TGCAGTGCTAGTCGACCTAACTATGGCTACACCTTC.

This clonotype was counted at least ten times. V usage is TRBV5-1 and J usage is TRBJ2-2; D possibly corresponds to TRBD1 (6 bases). Between the trimmed V and J ends, which lost 7 bases and 0 bases, there was a span of 10 bases. This CDR3 has 14 residues. Germline V gives CDR1 SGHRS, CDR2 YFSETQ. This chain's CDR3 is CASSGTSNTGELFF. CDR3 nucleotides: TGCGCCAGCTCCGGGACATCGAACACCGGGGAGCTGTTTTTT.

Remarks on this clonotype: With a much larger clone just one base away, this may be a read error. This rearrangement joins TRBV7-9 to TRBJ2-7; 8 bases fit TRBD1. Per germline, CDR1 SEHNR and CDR2 FQNEAQ (reference sequence). CDR3 length: 15 residues. The CDR3 sequence: CASSTGQGSVYEQNF. The DNA of the CDR3 is TGTGCCAGCAGCACAGGACAGGGTTCGGTCTACGAGCAGAACTTC. Based on the CDR3 plus reference TRBV7-9 and TRBJ2-7, the full variable domain is DTGVSQNPRHKITKRGQNVTFRCDPISEHNRLYWYRQTLGQGPEFLTYFQNEAQLEKSRLLSDRFSAERPKGSFSTLEIQRTEQGDSAMYLCASSTGQGSVYEQNFGPGTRLTVT.

This clonotype came up many times. V usage is TRBV29-1 and J usage is TRBJ2-5; the match to TRBD1 covers 8 bases. CDR1 is SQVTM, CDR2 ANQGSEA, per germline. This CDR3 has 15 amino acids. Losses at the gene ends were 7 bases for V and 5 bases for J; bases not matched to a gene: 15. CDR3 in DNA: TGCAGCGGCACCAAAGGGACAGGCCTCTCGGAGACCCAGTACTTC. Translated: CSGTKGTGLSETQYF.

The gene calls are TRBV27 and TRBJ2-7; a possible D gene is TRBD2 (7 bases). The V end was cut by 1 base, the J end by 6 bases, with 10 bases between. The germline V gene has CDR1 MNHEY and CDR2 SMNVEV (reference sequence). The CDR3 contains 13 residues. For the CDR3, the DNA is TGTGCCAGCAGTTTATTGGGGGGGGCCGAGCAGTACGTC. This encodes CASSLLGGAEQYV.

This clonotype has at least ten counts. The V gene is TRBV12-3 or TRBV12-4, the J gene TRBJ1-2; 9 nucleotides align to TRBD1. Trimming cost V 2 bases and J 5 bases; bases outside gene matches: 3. The CDR3 sequence is 14 residues long. The CDR3 loop is CASSLFGQGYGYTF. CDR3 sequence (DNA): TGTGCCAGCAGTTTATTTGGACAGGGGTATGGCTACACCTTC.

V gene TRBV15 combines with J gene TRBJ1-2, with D possibly TRBD1 on 6 matching bases. V was pared by 4 bases and J by 3 bases, with 9 bases between. Germline V lookup: CDR1 LNHNV, CDR2 YYDKDF (reference sequence). The CDR3 is 13 amino acids. The CDR3, as DNA: TGTGCCACCAGCACTACAGGGTACTATGGCTACACCTTC. This gives the protein CATSTTGYYGYTF.

Turning to this clonotype: One end of the junction varies from germline; a read error may be responsible. The V and J genes are TRBV20-1 and TRBJ2-1, with 13 bases lining up with TRBD2. The CDR3 has 18 residues. CDR1 DFQATT and CDR2 SNEGSKA come from the germline V gene (reference sequence). The CDR3 DNA reads TGCTGTGCTAGCTGGCCTCTAAGGACTAGCGGGAGCTACAATGAGCAGTTCTTC. This gives the protein CCASWPLRTSGSYNEQFF.

This clonotype was observed many times. The J gene is TRBJ1-6, the V gene TRBV25-1; TRBD1 might be the D (6 bases). V was clipped by 5 bases and J by 10 bases, with 15 bases between them. The CDR3 sequence is 14 residues long. Germline V CDR1 and CDR2: MGHDK, SYGVNS. The DNA of the CDR3 is TGTGCCAGCAGTAACCCCTTGACAGGATCACCCCTCCACTTT. Translating gives CASSNPLTGSPLHF.

This clonotype was seen many times. The CDR3 loop is CASRLTGFEEQYF. The CDR3 DNA reads as TGTGCCAGCAGACTCACAGGGTTCGAGGAGCAGTACTTC. The rearrangement joins TRBV12-3 or TRBV12-4 to TRBJ2-7, with D possibly matching TRBD1 (6 bases). CDR3 length: 13 amino acids. Trimming took off 6 bases at V and 7 bases at J, with 16 bases between the two ends.

The chain uses TRBV20-1 and TRBJ1-6, with D unclear. Germline CDR1 DFQATT, CDR2 SNEGSKA (reference sequence). V lost 2 bases and J 18 bases, leaving 14 bases between the germline ends. This CDR3 has 11 residues. CDR3 DNA sequence: TGCAGTGCTAGAATGGGGAGTATAAACCACTTT. It specifies CSARMGSINHF.

This clonotype was seen a few times. The J gene is TRBJ2-5, the V gene TRBV10-3, with D possibly being TRBD2 (7 bases). The germline gives CDR1 ENHRY, CDR2 SYGVKD. V gave up 6 bases and J gave up 2 bases, with 10 bases separating them. The CDR3 consists of 13 residues. The CDR3 nucleotides read TGTGCCATCAGGCGGGGGCTGCAAGAGACCCAGTACTTC. This gives the protein CAIRRGLQETQYF.

This clonotype appeared many times. The rearrangement links TRBV20-1 to TRBJ2-2, with unresolved D. The V end was cut by 2 bases, the J end by 3 bases, with 7 bases between. Germline CDR1 and CDR2: DFQATT and SNEGSKA (reference sequence). The CDR3 extends over 13 amino acids. The CDR3, as DNA: TGCAGTGCTAGATCCATTTACACCGGGGAGCTGTTTTTT. This sequence encodes CSARSIYTGELFF.

This clonotype appeared a few times. This chain uses TRBV20-1 with TRBJ2-1, with D hard to call. V shed 5 bases and J shed 4 bases, with 3 bases lying between them. CDR1 and CDR2 from the germline V gene are DFQATT and SNEGSKA (reference sequence). This CDR3 has 10 amino acids. CDR3 coding DNA: TGCAGTGCTTATTACAATGAGCAGTTCTTC. This sequence encodes CSAYYNEQFF.

Many counts were recorded for this clonotype. This chain uses TRBV3-1 with TRBJ1-1, with D unclear. The CDR3 is 14 residues long. Germline loops: CDR1 LGHDT, CDR2 YNNKEL (reference sequence). The ends were cut back, 1 base at V and 6 bases at J, with 12 bases in the middle. The CDR3 region has the DNA TGTGCCAGCAGCCAAGTGCAAGGGCGTGCTGAAGCTTTCTTT. Encoded protein: CASSQVQGRAEAFF.

This clonotype was counted a few times. This chain connects TRBV18 to TRBJ2-6; D unresolved. V gave up 3 bases and J gave up 2 bases, with 11 bases separating them. The CDR3 is 16 residues long. Germline V CDR1 and CDR2: KGHSH, LQKENI. The DNA of the CDR3 is TGTGCCAGCTCACCGGACCTGAGGACTGGGGCCAACGTCCTGACTTTC. Translation gives CASSPDLRTGANVLTF.

This clonotype has a count of ten or more. The chain employs TRBV3-1 and TRBJ1-2, with TRBD1 as a possible D gene (5 bases). This CDR3 spans 13 amino acids. Germline CDR1 LGHDT, CDR2 YNNKEL (reference sequence). Trimming stripped 3 bases from V and 7 bases from J, with 12 bases between. The CDR3 is CASSHTGRSGYTF. The CDR3 DNA sequence: TGTGCCAGCAGCCATACAGGAAGAAGTGGCTACACCTTC. The full variable domain, its missing parts supplied by reference TRBV3-1 and TRBJ1-2, is DTAVSQTPKYLVTQMGNDKSIKCEQNLGHDTMYWYKQDSKKFLKIMFSYNNKELIINETVPNRFSPKSPDKAHLNLHINSLELGDSAVYFCASSHTGRSGYTFGSGTRLTVV.

This clonotype was seen more than once but under ten times. The chain uses TRBV12-5 and TRBJ2-2; D is ambiguous. This CDR3 has 13 amino acids. Trimming took off 5 bases at V and 0 bases at J, with 4 bases between the two ends. The germline V gene encodes CDR1 LGHNT and CDR2 FRNRAP. The CDR3 DNA sequence: TGTGCTAGTGGTCCGTCGAACACCGGGGAGCTGTTTTTT. Protein: CASGPSNTGELFF.

This clonotype was picked up a small number of times. The chain links TRBV5-1 to TRBJ2-3; D unresolved. Germline-derived CDR1 and CDR2 are SGHRS and YFSETQ. The ends were cut back, 0 bases at V and 0 bases at J, with 11 bases in the middle. The CDR3 runs 16 residues. This CDR3 is CASSLGVASSTDTQYF. The CDR3 nucleotides are TGCGCCAGCAGCTTGGGGGTAGCCTCTAGCACAGATACGCAGTATTTT.